This T cell receptor beta chain was identified during a study of T cell responses to AZD1222 COVID-19 vaccine. Study-wide results and caveats: The study found Spike-specific TCR breadth and depth rose after two AZD1222 doses. No repertoire was sampled before or during the peak T cell response, only after it. Regions 160-218 and 743-854 dominated among vaccine-associated CD4 TCRs spanning spike. Clonal diversity was possibly underestimated, and white British individuals and females predominated among donors.

Notes on this clone: Its cognate antigen is unknown.

Assay used: immunoSEQ multiplex PCR; TCRdb lists only in-frame clones, some missing. The table includes about 150,000 clones, 70% to 90% detected once. Germline V lookup: CDR1 SGHRS, CDR2 YFSETQ. V lost 2 bases and J 1 base, leaving 6 bases between the germline ends. This CDR3 comprises 14 residues. The chain carries TRBV5-1 and TRBJ2-2; unclear D gene. The source was peripheral blood, collected 28 days after the second dose of the MenACWY control vaccine. This TCR came from an adult who received the MenACWY meningococcal vaccine as a control. CDR3 residues: CASSFSRNTGELFF. The CDR3, as DNA: TGCGCCAGCAGCTTCTCGCGGAACACCGGGGAGCTGTTTTTT.